This is a list of T cell receptor beta chains from one sample in a study of T cell clones after liver transplantation. Assay used: immunoSEQ multiplex PCR; TCRdb lists only in-frame clones, some missing. The sample consists of around 43,000 clones, about 86% of them appearing once. Specimen: CD4+ T cells from blood, collected 24 months after liver transplant. These receptors originate from a human patient who received a liver transplant. The T cells may come from the graft donor. Each CDR3 is given with its conserved first and last residue. Each record gives: D gene, J gene, V gene, clone size, CDR3 DNA, CDR3 protein. A D gene is named only where the DNA matches it firmly. Some rows mark clone size as missing; the rest say once, few, many or name a class of expanded clone.

d_call: NA; j_call: TRBJ1-1; v_call: TRBV27; clone_size: few; cdr3_nt: TGTGCCAGCAGTTTATCCAGGGGAAACACTGAAGCTTTCTTT; cdr3_aa: CASSLSRGNTEAFF
d_call: NA; j_call: TRBJ1-3; v_call: TRBV9; clone_size: NA; cdr3_nt: TGTGCCAGCAGCCCGGTTAGCTCTGGAAACACCATATATTTT; cdr3_aa: CASSPVSSGNTIYF
d_call: NA; j_call: TRBJ2-1; v_call: TRBV6-1; clone_size: NA; cdr3_nt: TGTGCCAGCAGTGAGGGGCCCTACAATGAGCAGTTCTTC; cdr3_aa: CASSEGPYNEQFF
d_call: NA; j_call: TRBJ2-1; v_call: TRBV2; clone_size: few; cdr3_nt: TGTGCCAGCGTTTTTCAGGACGTGATCAATGAGCAGTTCTTC; cdr3_aa: CASVFQDVINEQFF
d_call: NA; j_call: TRBJ2-3; v_call: TRBV7-3; clone_size: NA; cdr3_nt: TGTGCCAGCAGCTCCGCCGTCGGGGGTACGCAGTATTTT; cdr3_aa: CASSSAVGGTQYF
d_call: NA; j_call: TRBJ1-4; v_call: TRBV11-2; clone_size: NA; cdr3_nt: TGTGCCAGCAGCCCAGGCCTACGGACTGAGGGGAGTGAAAAACTGTTTTTT; cdr3_aa: CASSPGLRTEGSEKLFF
d_call: TRBD1; j_call: TRBJ2-2; v_call: TRBV27; clone_size: NA; cdr3_nt: TGTGCCAGCAGTCTAGCCAGGGGGCTTAGGACCGGGGAGCTGTTTTTT; cdr3_aa: CASSLARGLRTGELFF
d_call: NA; j_call: TRBJ2-1; v_call: TRBV5-1; clone_size: NA; cdr3_nt: TGCGCCAGCAGCTTGGCTCGACACCTCTCCTACAATGAGCAGTTCTTC; cdr3_aa: CASSLARHLSYNEQFF
d_call: NA; j_call: TRBJ2-5; v_call: TRBV28; clone_size: NA; cdr3_nt: TGTGCCAGCAGCCCCTGGGGTACCTCTGGGTCTCGAGAGACCCAGTACTTC; cdr3_aa: CASSPWGTSGSRETQYF
d_call: NA; j_call: TRBJ1-1; v_call: TRBV19; clone_size: NA; cdr3_nt: TGTGCCAGTAGTATCAGATCAGGCAGTTTGAACACTGAAGCTTTCTTT; cdr3_aa: CASSIRSGSLNTEAFF
d_call: NA; j_call: TRBJ2-2; v_call: TRBV7-3; clone_size: NA; cdr3_nt: TGTGCCAGCAGCCCGCAGGCGCGGACCTTGAACACCGGGGAGCTGTTTTTT; cdr3_aa: CASSPQARTLNTGELFF
d_call: NA; j_call: TRBJ2-5; v_call: TRBV12-5; clone_size: NA; cdr3_nt: TGTGCTAGTGGCTGGGGGGTGTCAGAGACCCAGTACTTC; cdr3_aa: CASGWGVSETQYF
d_call: NA; j_call: TRBJ1-1; v_call: TRBV6-1; clone_size: NA; cdr3_nt: TGTGCCAGCAGTGTAACAGGGAGGCCTGAAGCTTTCTTT; cdr3_aa: CASSVTGRPEAFF
d_call: NA; j_call: TRBJ1-1; v_call: TRBV29-1; clone_size: NA; cdr3_nt: TGCAGCGTTGACCCCTGGACAGATACTGAAGCTTTCTTT; cdr3_aa: CSVDPWTDTEAFF
d_call: NA; j_call: TRBJ1-6; v_call: TRBV5-1; clone_size: few; cdr3_nt: TGCGCCAGCACGGCCGATGGGAGAAATTCACCCCTCCACTTT; cdr3_aa: CASTADGRNSPLHF
d_call: NA; j_call: TRBJ2-5; v_call: TRBV19; clone_size: few; cdr3_nt: TGTGCCAGTAGTGACAGCCCCAGGGAGACCCAGTACTTC; cdr3_aa: CASSDSPRETQYF
d_call: TRBD2; j_call: TRBJ2-7; v_call: TRBV2; clone_size: NA; cdr3_nt: TGTGCCAGCAGTGAAACGGGAGGGGGCTACGAGCAGTACTTC; cdr3_aa: CASSETGGGYEQYF
d_call: TRBD2; j_call: TRBJ2-5; v_call: TRBV5-1; clone_size: NA; cdr3_nt: TGCGCCAGCAGCTTTAGCACGGGACTAGTACTCGCCGAGACCCAGTACTTC; cdr3_aa: CASSFSTGLVLAETQYF